These 3 T cell receptor beta chains were sequenced from one sample in a study of blood T cell repertoires in COVID-19. The method was immunoSEQ multiplex PCR; TCRdb's version includes in-frame clones alone and lacks a portion of them. The profile shows some 230,000 clones, 70% to 90% of them singletons. The specimen was peripheral blood. Source of these receptors: a man aged 50-60 years who had recovered from COVID-19.

This chain joins TRBV11-2 and TRBJ2-1; the match to TRBD2 covers 9 bases. Germline assignment: CDR1 SGHAT and CDR2 FQNNGV. With V trimmed by 5 bases and J by 6 bases, 8 bases remained unmatched. This CDR3 is built from 15 residues. The CDR3 DNA reads as TGTGCCAGCAGCCCGGGGGCGGGAGGGATCAATGAGCAGTTCTTC. Translated, it gives CASSPGAGGINEQFF. Complete variable domain (other parts from reference TRBV11-2 and TRBJ2-1): EAGVAQSPRYKIIEKRQSVAFWCNPISGHATLYWYQQILGQGPKLLIQFQNNGVVDDSQLPKDRFSAERLKGVDSTLKIQPAKLEDSAVYLCASSPGAGGINEQFFGPGTRLTVL.

The chain combines TRBV2 with TRBJ1-1; no clear D. CDR3 length equals 14 residues. Germline CDR1 SNHLY, CDR2 FYNNEI. V gave up 6 bases and J gave up 2 bases, with 13 bases separating them. As DNA, the CDR3 is TGTGCCAGCAGGGCCGACGGAGTTAACACTGAAGCTTTCTTT. It is translated as CASRADGVNTEAFF.

V gene TRBV5-1 combines with J gene TRBJ1-5; D unresolved. Trimming shortened V by 3 bases and J by 9 bases, and 13 bases separated the two germline ends. This CDR3 has 13 residues. Germline V lookup: CDR1 SGHRS, CDR2 YFSETQ. Here the CDR3 reads CASSWSPIGPQHF. Written as DNA, the CDR3 is TGCGCCAGCAGCTGGTCCCCGATCGGGCCCCAGCATTTT.